The T cell receptor beta chain described here comes from a study of breast tumors, draining lymph nodes, adjacent tissues. As to this clonotype: This may be a read error: a much more frequent sequence differs by one nucleotide.

Samples came from axillary lymph nodes draining the breast cancer. TCRdb processed the multiplex PCR reads anew with MiXCR; each CDR3 protein has one entry. The sample consists of 180,000 or so distinct CDR3 sequences, 33% of them appearing once. The CDR3 extends over 13 amino acids. Germline V gene lookup returns CDR1 SGHRS and CDR2 YFSETQ. The sequence was obtained from a female donor with breast cancer. Some clones in this sample may be carry-over from other donors' samples. The V and J genes are TRBV5-1 and TRBJ1-2; no reliable D call. Sequencing was performed on axillary lymph node tissue. The CDR3 loop reads CAGSDQVNYGYTF. DNA for the CDR3: TGCGCCGGCAGCGACCAGGTTAACTATGGCTACACCTTC.